This T cell receptor beta chain originates from a study of response to subunit inactivated influenza vaccine. General study findings and limits: After each seasonal influenza vaccination, few new T cells are recruited, the authors suggested.

The sample holds many counts of this clonotype. The antigen is unknown. One entry per CDR3 protein results from TCRdb running MiXCR on the RT-PCR reads. The table lists about 520,000 distinct CDR3 sequences, less than 7.5% of them singletons, with about an eighth in the top ten. Trimming left V 7 bases short and J 0 bases short, with 12 bases between. The CDR3 spans 13 residues. Germline-derived CDR1 and CDR2 are SQVTM and ANQGSEA. Sequences were derived from PBMCs from blood, sampled roughly 24 months after vaccination. This rearrangement joins TRBV29-1 to TRBJ1-1; the D gene is possibly TRBD1 (6 bases). The source is a man aged 50-75 years who received an inactivated influenza vaccine. CDR3: CSGGANLNTEAFF. The DNA for the CDR3 is TGCAGCGGGGGGGCCAATTTGAACACTGAAGCTTTCTTT.